The 7 T cell receptor beta chains in this list originate from one sample, sequenced in a study of technical replicates of blood from several donors. Clones were sequenced by immunoSEQ multiplex PCR, and TCRdb holds only the in-frame ones, with some missing. The repertoire holds around 67,000 clones, with 80% to 95% as singletons. The sample comprised T cells isolated from PBMCs. The receptors were sampled from a human donor in good health.

This chain links TRBV30 with TRBJ2-4; TRBD2 agrees at 7 bases. CDR1 and CDR2 (germline): GTSNPN, SVGIG (reference sequence). V was pared by 4 bases and J by 1 base, with 16 bases of the junction left unmatched. This CDR3 has 18 amino acids. The CDR3 sequence is CAWNIRAGGGWAKNIQYF. CDR3 DNA: TGTGCCTGGAATATAAGGGCGGGCGGGGGATGGGCCAAAAACATTCAGTACTTC. The full variable domain, completed using reference TRBV30 and TRBJ2-4, is SQTIHQWPATLVQPVGSPLSLECTVEGTSNPNLYWYRQAAGRGLQLLFYSVGIGQISSEVPQNLSASRPQDRQFILSSKKLLLSDSGFYLCAWNIRAGGGWAKNIQYFGAGTRLSVL.

The rearrangement uses TRBV18 and TRBJ1-5; D gene unclear. Trimming took 2 bases from V and 4 from J, leaving 12 bases between them. Germline V CDR1 and CDR2: KGHSH, LQKENI. The CDR3 runs to 15 residues. In nucleotides, the CDR3 is TGTGCCAGCTCACCAGGGCAGGATGATAATCAGCCCCAGCATTTT. Its protein is CASSPGQDDNQPQHF.

Only a few counts were recorded for this clone. CDR3 sequence reads: CASSDRRRMNTEAFF. Here the CDR3 DNA reads TGTGCCAGCAGTGATAGGAGACGGATGAACACTGAAGCTTTCTTT. This chain links TRBV25-1 with TRBJ1-1, with unresolved D. This CDR3 comprises 15 residues. In germline, CDR1 is MGHDK, CDR2 SYGVNS. The V gene lost 3 bases and the J gene lost 0 bases, with 11 bases spanning the gap.

The chain is built from TRBV27 and TRBJ2-7, with D possibly being TRBD1 (6 bases). CDR1 and CDR2 (germline): MNHEY, SMNVEV (reference sequence). The CDR3 is 14 amino acids. The V gene lost 4 bases and the J gene lost 3 bases, with 13 bases spanning the gap. This CDR3 is CASSSTSGVYEQYF. The CDR3 DNA follows: TGTGCCAGCAGTTCTACCTCAGGGGTCTACGAGCAGTACTTC.

The chain carries TRBV5-6 and TRBJ2-3, with a possible D match to TRBD1 (5 bases). This CDR3 contains 16 residues. V gave up 3 bases and J gave up 6 bases, with 20 bases separating them. Germline V gene sequence: CDR1 SGHDT, CDR2 YYEEEE. The CDR3 loop is CASSYFSQGTLDTQYF. The CDR3 bases are TGTGCCAGCAGCTACTTTAGCCAGGGTACCCTCGATACGCAGTATTTT.

This rearrangement joins TRBV29-1 to TRBJ1-5, with D tentatively TRBD1 (5 bases). Trimming took off 6 bases at V and 5 bases at J, with 11 bases between the two ends. From germline, CDR1 is SQVTM and CDR2 ANQGSEA. The CDR3 loop spans 12 amino acids. CDR3 sequence: CSVRGWDQPQHF. DNA for the CDR3: TGCAGCGTCCGGGGGTGGGATCAGCCCCAGCATTTT.

The chain couples TRBV9 to TRBJ1-1; 7 nucleotides match TRBD1. The CDR3 extends over 14 amino acids. V was pared by 0 bases and J by 7 bases, with 6 bases of the junction left unmatched. In germline, CDR1 is SGDLS, CDR2 YYNGEE. As DNA, the CDR3 is TGTGCCAGCAGCGTAGGAGGGACAGTAGATGAAGCTTTCTTT. Translating it yields CASSVGGTVDEAFF.